This is a list of T cell receptor beta chains from one sample in a study of tumor-infiltrating lymphocytes in primary liver carcinoma. TCRdb reanalysed the multiplex PCR reads using MiXCR and keeps one entry per CDR3 protein. The data show approximately 60,000 distinct CDR3 sequences, roughly 70% seen once. The sequencing sample was made of liver tumor tissue from sampling region 2. These receptors all come from a man aged 35 to 55 with primary liver carcinoma and hepatitis B virus infection. CDR3s include the opening cysteine and the closing phenylalanine or tryptophan. A D gene is named only where the DNA matches it firmly. Size is omitted from some rows. Given values are once, few, many or a class for expanded clones.

v_gene	len	abundance	j_gene	d_gene	CDR3aa	CDR3nt
TRBV6-1	13	few	TRBJ2-1	NA	CASKGRDYNEQFF	TGTGCCAGCAAGGGGAGAGACTACAATGAGCAGTTCTTC
TRBV4-2	14	NA	TRBJ2-2	TRBD1	CASNTGGYTGEPFF	TGTGCCAGCAACACAGGGGGTTACACCGGGGAGCCGTTTTTT
TRBV11-2	15	medium-sized	TRBJ2-7	NA	CASSLTRGLSYEQYF	TGTGCCAGCAGCCTGACCCGGGGACTGAGCTACGAGCAGTACTTC
TRBV20-1	16	NA	TRBJ2-1	TRBD2	CSARDYSGSSYHEQFF	TGCAGTGCTAGAGATTATAGCGGGAGCTCCTACCATGAGCAGTTCTTC
TRBV11-1	16	once	TRBJ2-1	TRBD2	CVSSPRGQAGVGEQFF	TGTGTCAGCAGCCCACGGGGACAAGCGGGAGTCGGGGAGCAGTTCTTC
TRBV6-5	15	NA	TRBJ2-3	TRBD2	CGSNPGLAGIDTQYF	TGTGGCAGCAACCCAGGACTAGCGGGAATAGATACGCAATATTTT
TRBV6-6	15	NA	TRBJ2-3	TRBD1	CASSLDLGGTDAQYF	TGTGCCAGCAGTCTCGACCTAGGGGGCACGGATGCGCAGTATTTT
TRBV7-3	17	NA	TRBJ2-3	TRBD2	CASSSIPGLAGGNTQYF	TGTGCCAGCAGCTCCATTCCGGGACTAGCGGGAGGAAATACGCAGTATTTT
TRBV6-5	14	few	TRBJ2-7	TRBD2	CASSSLSGSYEQYF	TGTGCCAGCAGTTCCCTTAGCGGGAGCTACGAGCAGTACTTC
TRBV4-3	16	NA	TRBJ1-6	TRBD1	CANSSWDRGRNSPLHF	TGCGCCAACAGCTCCTGGGACAGGGGAAGGAATTCACCCCTCCATTTT
TRBV25-1	15	NA	TRBJ2-7	NA	CASSEDRTWSYEQYF	TGTGCCAGCAGTGAAGACCGGACATGGTCCTACGAGCAGTACTTC
TRBV6-6	14	NA	TRBJ2-2	NA	CAIAVARGTGELFF	TGTGCCATCGCCGTCGCCCGAGGGACAGGGGAGCTGTTTTTT
TRBV29-1	13	NA	TRBJ1-1	NA	CSAQNQRNTEAFF	TGCAGCGCTCAGAACCAGAGGAACACTGAAGCTTTCTTT
TRBV11-3	19	many	TRBJ2-1	TRBD2	CASSLDQREAFSSYNEQFF	TGTGCCAGCAGCTTAGATCAGCGGGAGGCGTTCAGCTCCTACAATGAGCAGTTCTTC
TRBV6-2/TRBV6-3	15	NA	TRBJ2-4	TRBD2	CAGGYGGALGGIQYF	TGTGCCGGCGGTTACGGGGGGGCCCTTGGGGGCATTCAGTACTTC
TRBV4-2	17	NA	TRBJ1-1	NA	CASSQECVQGFWTEAFF	TGTGCCAGTAGTCAAGAGTGCGTACAGGGTTTTTGGACTGAAGCTTTCTTT
TRBV4-3	16	many	TRBJ1-2	TRBD1	CASSRKTGQGNYGYTF	TGCGCCAGCAGCCGGAAAACAGGACAGGGAAACTATGGCTACACCTTC
TRBV6-5	17	NA	TRBJ2-7	NA	CASRGDGLGTYSYEQYF	TGTGCCAGCAGGGGAGACGGTCTCGGGACTTACTCCTACGAGCAGTACTTC
TRBV6-2/TRBV6-3	14	NA	TRBJ2-7	TRBD2	CASTQPSGGDERYF	TGTGCCAGCACGCAACCTAGCGGGGGGGACGAGCGGTACTTC
TRBV28	14	few	TRBJ2-4	TRBD1	CASSPGGAGNIQYF	TGTGCCAGCAGTCCAGGGGGCGCTGGAAACATTCAGTACTTC
TRBV28	14	NA	TRBJ1-5	NA	CASSLSGINRPQHF	TGTGCCAGCAGTTTATCAGGAATCAATCGGCCCCAGCATTTT
TRBV11-2	15	many	TRBJ2-1	TRBD2	CASSFSGPLDNEQFF	TGTGCCAGCAGCTTTAGCGGGCCACTCGACAATGAGCAGTTCTTC
TRBV28	15	many	TRBJ2-2	TRBD1	CASSPGQGTIGELFF	TGTGCCAGCAGCCCGGGACAGGGGACTATCGGGGAGCTGTTTTTT
TRBV4-2	18	NA	TRBJ2-6	TRBD1	CACSQETGGTTGANVLTF	TGTGCCTGCAGCCAAGAGACAGGGGGCACTACCGGTGCCAACGTCCTGACTTTC
TRBV11-2	15	NA	TRBJ2-1	NA	CASSLSTGVDWESFF	TGTGCCAGCAGCTTAAGTACGGGAGTGGATTGGGAGTCGTTCTTC
TRBV5-1	13	NA	TRBJ2-3	NA	CANRGAGPDTQYF	TGCGCCAATAGAGGCGCAGGACCAGATACGCAGTATTTT
TRBV4-2	18	NA	TRBJ2-3	TRBD2	CASSQLALLAEGTDTQYF	TGTGCCAGCAGCCAACTGGCGCTTCTAGCGGAAGGGACAGATACGCAGTATTTT
TRBV12-3/TRBV12-4	15	many	TRBJ2-3	TRBD2	CASSFTSALPNTQYF	TGTGCCAGCAGTTTTACTAGCGCTCTGCCAAATACGCAGTATTTT
TRBV29-1	13	once	TRBJ1-5	NA	CRVVGQINQPQHF	TGCAGGGTAGTCGGACAGATCAATCAGCCCCAGCATTTT
TRBV6-5	17	NA	TRBJ2-1	TRBD2	CTSSYSGSGSQVMTQFF	TGTACTAGCAGTTACTCGGGTAGCGGGAGTCAAGTGATGACCCAGTTCTTC
TRBV6-5	14	NA	TRBJ2-6	NA	CASSSVAGSNILTF	TGTGCCAGCAGTTCCGTCGCGGGGTCCAACATCCTGACTTTC
TRBV12-3/TRBV12-4	17	NA	TRBJ2-7	NA	CASSFTGTNGRLREQYF	TGTGCCAGCAGTTTTACAGGGACTAACGGACGTCTGAGGGAGCAGTACTTC
TRBV29-1	12	NA	TRBJ2-1	NA	CSVVRATNEQFF	TGCAGCGTTGTTCGGGCTACCAATGAGCAGTTCTTT
TRBV12-3/TRBV12-4	17	NA	TRBJ2-2	TRBD2	CASSFALAGGPSGELFF	TGTGCCAGTAGCTTTGCGTTGGCGGGAGGGCCGTCCGGGGAGCTGTTTTTT
TRBV7-8	15	NA	TRBJ2-1	NA	CANSLGTPNYNEQFF	TGTGCCAACAGCTTAGGGACTCCTAATTACAATGAGCAGTTCTTC
TRBV28	14	many	TRBJ2-1	TRBD1	CASLGQGSYNEQFF	TGTGCCAGCTTAGGACAGGGGTCATACAATGAGCAGTTCTTC
TRBV11-2	19	NA	TRBJ2-3	TRBD1	CAGSPLGIPGTGDPDTQYF	TGTGCCGGCAGCCCCTTAGGGATCCCGGGGACAGGGGATCCAGATACGCAGTATTTT
TRBV11-2	16	NA	TRBJ2-3	NA	CASNLWGATGTDTHYF	TGTGCCAGTAACTTATGGGGGGCCACGGGCACAGATACGCACTATTTT
TRBV5-5	13	NA	TRBJ2-2	TRBD1	CASSLIVTGELLF	TGTGCCAGCAGCTTGATAGTCACAGGGGAGCTGCTTTTT
TRBV29-1	12	many	TRBJ1-3	NA	CSVKFSGNTIYF	TGCAGCGTAAAGTTTAGTGGAAACACCATATATTTT
TRBV4-3	13	NA	TRBJ2-7	NA	CVSSQDLPYEQYF	TGCGTCAGCAGCCAAGATCTACCCTACGAGCAGTACTTC
TRBV11-2	16	NA	TRBJ2-5	NA	CTSRQTPGVGKEIQYF	TGTACCAGCAGACAAACTCCTGGCGTGGGGAAAGAGATCCAGTACTTC
TRBV4-3	15	NA	TRBJ2-7	NA	CASSQDLFRSYEQYF	TGTGCCAGCAGCCAAGATTTGTTCCGCTCATACGAGCAGTACTTC
TRBV11-2	14	NA	TRBJ1-2	NA	CACSLSARHYGHTF	TGTGCCTGCAGCTTATCGGCAAGGCACTATGGCCACACCTTC
TRBV11-2	12	NA	TRBJ2-3	NA	CARSANTDTQYF	TGTGCCAGAAGTGCCAACACAGATACGCAGTATTTT
TRBV7-9	12	once	TRBJ2-2	NA	CAIRSNTWELFF	TGTGCCATCAGGTCGAACACCTGGGAGCTGTTTTTT
TRBV5-5	12	NA	TRBJ2-3	NA	CASSTGLDTQYF	TGTGCCAGCAGCACTGGACTCGATACGCAGTATTTT
TRBV4-1	14	many	TRBJ2-5	TRBD1	CASSRDRVQETQYF	TGCGCCAGCAGCCGGGACAGGGTGCAAGAGACCCAGTACTTC
TRBV4-3	14	NA	TRBJ2-4	NA	CASNQGFRMGIQYF	TGCGCCAGCAACCAAGGGTTTCGAATGGGCATTCAGTACTTC
TRBV12-5	15	NA	TRBJ2-3	TRBD2	CASGRAGDGPDTQYF	TGTGCTAGCGGCAGAGCGGGAGATGGTCCAGATACGCAGTATTTT
TRBV11-2	16	NA	TRBJ1-1	NA	CASSPSRELVNTGTFF	TGTGCCAGCAGCCCATCCAGGGAGTTGGTGAACACTGGAACTTTCTTT